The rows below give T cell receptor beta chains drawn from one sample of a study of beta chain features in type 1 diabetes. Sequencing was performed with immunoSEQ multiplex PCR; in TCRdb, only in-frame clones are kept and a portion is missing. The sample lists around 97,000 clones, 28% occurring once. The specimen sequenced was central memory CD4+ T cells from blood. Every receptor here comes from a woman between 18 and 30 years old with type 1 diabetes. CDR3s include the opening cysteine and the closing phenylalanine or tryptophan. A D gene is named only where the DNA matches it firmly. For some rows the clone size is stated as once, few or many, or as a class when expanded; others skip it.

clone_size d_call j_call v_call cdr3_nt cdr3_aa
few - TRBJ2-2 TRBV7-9 TGTGCCAGCAGCATACCCACTGTACACACCGGGGAGCTGTTTTTT CASSIPTVHTGELFF
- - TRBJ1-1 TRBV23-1 TGCGCCAGCAGTCAATCCCCCAACGGGGCTGAAGCTTTCTTT CASSQSPNGAEAFF
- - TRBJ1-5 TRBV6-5 TGTGCCAGCAGTGAACTCAGGATGCCCCAGCATTTT CASSELRMPQHF
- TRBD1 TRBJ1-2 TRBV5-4 TGTGCCAGCAGCTTGGACAACCGAAATGGGGACAGGGGATTCTTGAATGGCTACACCTTC CASSLDNRNGDRGFLNGYTF
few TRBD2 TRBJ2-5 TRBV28 TGTGCCAGCAGCTCTAGCGGGAAGCGCCAAGAGACCCAGTACTTC CASSSSGKRQETQYF
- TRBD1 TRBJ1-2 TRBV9 TGTGCCAGCACCGAACGCCCCGGGACAGGGGTTGGCTACACCTTC CASTERPGTGVGYTF
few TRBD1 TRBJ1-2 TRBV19 TGTGCCAGTAGGGCGACAGGGGGGAAAGCTGGCTACACCTTC CASRATGGKAGYTF
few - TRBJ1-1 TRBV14 TGTGCCAGCAGCCCTAGACTGTTGGGCACTGAAGCTTTCTTT CASSPRLLGTEAFF
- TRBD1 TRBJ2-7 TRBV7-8 TGTGCCAGCACCTGGAGCCAACGGGACAGGGATACCTACGAGCAGTACTTC CASTWSQRDRDTYEQYF
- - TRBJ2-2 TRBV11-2 TGTGCCAGCAGCTTAAGCTCGCACGGGGGGGAGCTGTTTTTT CASSLSSHGGELFF
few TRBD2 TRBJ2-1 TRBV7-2 TGTGCCAGCAGCTTTACTAGCGGGAGATTCGATGAGCAGTTCTTC CASSFTSGRFDEQFF
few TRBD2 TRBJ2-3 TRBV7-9 TGTGCCAGCAGCTTAGCCGCGGGAGGGCCAAATACGCAGTATTTT CASSLAAGGPNTQYF
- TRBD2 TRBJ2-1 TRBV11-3 TGTGCCAGCAGCTTAGTTCGGACTAGCGGACTCTACAATGAGCAGTTCTTC CASSLVRTSGLYNEQFF
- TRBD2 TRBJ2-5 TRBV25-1 TGTGCCAGCAGTGGGACGATTCCGGGACTAGCGGTCCAAGAGACCCAGTACTTC CASSGTIPGLAVQETQYF
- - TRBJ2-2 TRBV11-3 TGTGCCAGCAGCTTAGGGAGCAAGAACACCGGGGAGCTGTTTTTT CASSLGSKNTGELFF
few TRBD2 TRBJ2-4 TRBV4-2 TGTGCCAGCAGCCAAGGGACTAGCGGTGTGAAACTAGCCAAAAACATTCAGTACTTC CASSQGTSGVKLAKNIQYF
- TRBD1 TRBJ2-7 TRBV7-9 TGTGCCAGCAGCGCCCGGACAGGGGGGGACGAGCAGTACTTC CASSARTGGDEQYF
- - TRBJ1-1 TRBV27 TGTGCCAGCAAGTTTCGGCAGGGCTTAACTGAAGCTTTCTTT CASKFRQGLTEAFF
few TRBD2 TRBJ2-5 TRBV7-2 TGTGCCAGCAGCCTCAGGTTGATTTGGACTAGCGGGAGAGGCGAGACCCAGTACTTC CASSLRLIWTSGRGETQYF
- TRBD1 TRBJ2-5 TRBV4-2 TGTGCCAGCAGCCAAGACGGACAGGGAACAGAGACCCAGTACTTC CASSQDGQGTETQYF
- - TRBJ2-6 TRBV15 TGTGCCACCAGCAGCCGAACTCCCTCTGGGGCCAACGTCCTGACTTTC CATSSRTPSGANVLTF
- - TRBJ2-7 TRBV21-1 TGTGCCAGCAGCGGGAACAATCCGGGACAGTCCTACGAGCAGTACTTC CASSGNNPGQSYEQYF
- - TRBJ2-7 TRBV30 TGTGCCTGGAGTAGGCAGGGGAACGAGCAGTACTTC CAWSRQGNEQYF
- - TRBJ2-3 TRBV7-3 TGTGCCAGCAGCCCCAACAGGGCCACAGATACGCAGTATTTT CASSPNRATDTQYF
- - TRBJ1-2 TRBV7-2 TGTGCCAGCAGCTTAGCGGCCGGCTACACCTTC CASSLAAGYTF
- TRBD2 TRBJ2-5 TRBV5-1 TGCGCCAGCAGCTTGGTAGCGGGAGATAGGGAGACCCAGTACTTC CASSLVAGDRETQYF
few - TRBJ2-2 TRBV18 TGTGCCAGCTCCCCAAGACAGGAAGGCACCGGGGAGCTGTTTTTT CASSPRQEGTGELFF
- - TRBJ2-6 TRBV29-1 TGCAGCGCTGCAGGACGGGGACTCTCTGGGGCCAACGTCCTGACTTTC CSAAGRGLSGANVLTF